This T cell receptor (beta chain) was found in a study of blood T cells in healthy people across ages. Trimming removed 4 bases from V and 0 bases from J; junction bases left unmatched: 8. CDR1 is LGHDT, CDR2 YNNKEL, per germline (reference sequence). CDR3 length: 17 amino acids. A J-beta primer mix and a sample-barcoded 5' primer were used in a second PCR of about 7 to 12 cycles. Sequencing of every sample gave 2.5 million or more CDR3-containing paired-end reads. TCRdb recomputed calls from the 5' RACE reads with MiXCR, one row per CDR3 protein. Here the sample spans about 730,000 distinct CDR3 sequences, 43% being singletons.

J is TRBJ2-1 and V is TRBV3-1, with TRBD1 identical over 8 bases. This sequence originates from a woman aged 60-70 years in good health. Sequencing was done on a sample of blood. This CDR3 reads CASSRNRQGHSYNEQFF. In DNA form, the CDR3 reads TGTGCCAGCAGCCGCAACCGACAGGGGCACTCCTACAATGAGCAGTTCTTC.